The entry that follows covers one T cell receptor (beta chain) sequence. This sample is drawn from a study of cytomegalovirus exposure and HLA in healthy donors. J lost 13 bases, V lost 5 bases, and 9 bases had no gene match. The length of the CDR3 is 12 residues. CDR1 and CDR2 from the germline V gene are MNHEY and SMNVEV (reference sequence). The PCR was carried out with 60 Vbeta primers and 13 Jbeta primers. Profiled with immunoSEQ multiplex PCR; TCRdb holds only in-frame clones, not every one. The data hold roughly 120,000 clones, with roughly two thirds observed a single time. This TCR was recovered from a man aged 35-49 years in good health and CMV-seronegative. The chain couples TRBV27 to TRBJ2-7; 9 bases are shared with TRBD1. Input material: PBMCs. This CDR3 reads CASSQDRGPSYF. Written as DNA, the CDR3 is TGTGCCAGCAGTCAGGACAGGGGACCCAGCTACTTC.